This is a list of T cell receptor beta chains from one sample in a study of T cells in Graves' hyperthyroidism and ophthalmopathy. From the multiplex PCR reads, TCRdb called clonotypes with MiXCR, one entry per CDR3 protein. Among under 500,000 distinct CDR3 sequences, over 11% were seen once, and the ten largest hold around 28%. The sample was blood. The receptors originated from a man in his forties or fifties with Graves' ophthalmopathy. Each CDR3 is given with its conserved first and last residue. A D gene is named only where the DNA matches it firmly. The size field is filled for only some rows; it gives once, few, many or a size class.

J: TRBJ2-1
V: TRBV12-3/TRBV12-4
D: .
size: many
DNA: TGTGCCAGCAGCCACCGGGTCCGGACAGCGAGGTACAATGAGCAGTTCTTC
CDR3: CASSHRVRTARYNEQFF

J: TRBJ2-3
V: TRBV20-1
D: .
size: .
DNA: TGCAGTGCTGGGTCTGGCGGTAATACAGATACGCAGTATTTT
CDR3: CSAGSGGNTDTQYF

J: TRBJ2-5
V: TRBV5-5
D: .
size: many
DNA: TGTGCCAGCAGCTTGCTTCCGGGATGGTCAGGGGAGACCCAGTACTTC
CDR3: CASSLLPGWSGETQYF

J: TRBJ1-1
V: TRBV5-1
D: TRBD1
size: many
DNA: TGCGCCAGCAGTTTCAGGACAGGGGGAGTGAACACTGAAGCTTTCTTT
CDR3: CASSFRTGGVNTEAFF

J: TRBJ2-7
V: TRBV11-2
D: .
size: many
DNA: TGTGCCAGCAGCTTAGTTGGGCTCTTCGGCCCCGAGCAGTACTTC
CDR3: CASSLVGLFGPEQYF

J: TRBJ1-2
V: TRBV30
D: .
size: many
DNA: TGTGCCTGGAGTGTACTCCAGAACTATGGCTACACCTTC
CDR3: CAWSVLQNYGYTF

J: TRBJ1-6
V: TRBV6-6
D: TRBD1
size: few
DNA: TGTGCCAGCAGTTACACGGACAGGGGGCAATCACCCCTCCACTTT
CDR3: CASSYTDRGQSPLHF

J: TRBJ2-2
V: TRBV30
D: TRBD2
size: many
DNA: TGTGCCTGGAGGACTAGCGGACTGAACACCGGGGAGCTGTTTTTT
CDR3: CAWRTSGLNTGELFF

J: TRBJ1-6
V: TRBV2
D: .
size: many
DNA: TGTGCCAGCAGGGAAACAGCTCCTTATCCCCACTTT
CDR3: CASRETAPYPHF

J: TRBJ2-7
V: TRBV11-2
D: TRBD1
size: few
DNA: TGTGCCAGCAGCTTCCCCAAAACGACAGGGGCTCAGGGAGAGCAGTACTTC
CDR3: CASSFPKTTGAQGEQYF

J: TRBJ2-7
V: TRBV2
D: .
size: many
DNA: TGTGCCAGCAGTGAGGAGGGAGCGGGCCTCCCCTCCGAGCAGTACTTC
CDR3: CASSEEGAGLPSEQYF

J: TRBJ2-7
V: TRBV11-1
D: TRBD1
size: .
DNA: TGTGCCAGCAGTAACCGACAGGGCTACGAGCAGTACTTC
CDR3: CASSNRQGYEQYF

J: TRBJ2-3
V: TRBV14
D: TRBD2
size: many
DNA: TGTGCCAGCAGGAATAGCGGGAGTTCAGATACGCAGTATTTT
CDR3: CASRNSGSSDTQYF

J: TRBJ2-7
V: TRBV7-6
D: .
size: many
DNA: TGTGCCAGCAGCTTAGATCTCGCCCGGGAGCAGTACTTC
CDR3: CASSLDLAREQYF